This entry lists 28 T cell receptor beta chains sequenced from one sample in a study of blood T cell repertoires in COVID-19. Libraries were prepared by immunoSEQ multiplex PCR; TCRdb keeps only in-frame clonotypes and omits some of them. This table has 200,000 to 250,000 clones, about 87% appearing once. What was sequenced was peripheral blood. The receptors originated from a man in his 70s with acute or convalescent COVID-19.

In DNA form, the CDR3 reads TGTGCCAGCTCACCGGTAACAGGGTACTCTGGGGCCAACGTCCTGACTTTC. Its translation: CASSPVTGYSGANVLTF. The chain links TRBV18 to TRBJ2-6; tentatively, D is TRBD1 (6 bases). Trimming took off 3 bases at V and 0 bases at J, with 12 bases between the two ends. The CDR3 sequence is 17 residues long. Germline V gene lookup returns CDR1 KGHSH and CDR2 LQKENI.

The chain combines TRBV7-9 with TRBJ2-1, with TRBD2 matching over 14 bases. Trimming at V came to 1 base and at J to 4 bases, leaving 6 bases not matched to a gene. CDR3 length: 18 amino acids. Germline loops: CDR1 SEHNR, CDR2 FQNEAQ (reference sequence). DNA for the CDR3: TGTGCCAGCAGCTTAGAAGGACTAGCGGGAGGTAGATACAATGAGCAGTTCTTC. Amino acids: CASSLEGLAGGRYNEQFF.

The CDR3 DNA sequence: TGTGCCAGCAGCCAAGCTGCCGGGACTAGCGGGTACAATGAGCAGTTCTTC. Translation gives CASSQAAGTSGYNEQFF. V gene TRBV4-2 combines with J gene TRBJ2-1; 12 bases match TRBD2. Per germline, CDR1 LGHNA and CDR2 YNFKEQ. Trimming at V came to 1 base and at J to 4 bases, leaving 5 bases not matched to a gene. The CDR3 runs 17 residues.

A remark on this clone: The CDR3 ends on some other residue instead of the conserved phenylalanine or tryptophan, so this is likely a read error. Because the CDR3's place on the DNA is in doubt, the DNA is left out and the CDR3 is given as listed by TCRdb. The CDR3 spells CAWSEGTGGAV. The chain is built from TRBV30 and TRBJ1-1; the table's TRBD1 call for D was not verified on the DNA. CDR1 is GTSNPN and CDR2 is SVGIG in the germline V gene (reference sequence). Counting both end residues, the CDR3 totals 11 amino acids.

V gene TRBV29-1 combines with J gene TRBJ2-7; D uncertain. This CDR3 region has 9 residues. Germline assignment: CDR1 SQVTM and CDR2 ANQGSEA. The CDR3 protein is CSVTYEQYF. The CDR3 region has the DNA TGCAGTGTAACCTACGAGCAGTACTTC.

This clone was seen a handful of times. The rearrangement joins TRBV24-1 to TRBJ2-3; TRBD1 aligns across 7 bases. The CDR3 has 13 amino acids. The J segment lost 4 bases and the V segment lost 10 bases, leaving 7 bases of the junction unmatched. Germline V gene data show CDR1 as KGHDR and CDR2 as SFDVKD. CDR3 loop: CATEGASPDTQYF. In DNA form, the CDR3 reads TGTGCCACTGAGGGGGCGTCCCCAGATACGCAGTATTTT.

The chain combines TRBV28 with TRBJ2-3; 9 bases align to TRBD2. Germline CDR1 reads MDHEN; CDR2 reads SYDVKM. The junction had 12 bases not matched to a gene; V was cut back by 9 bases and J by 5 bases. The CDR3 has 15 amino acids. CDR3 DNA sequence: TGTGCCAGTTCTTCGGCGGGAGGGCGAGGAGATACGCAGTATTTT. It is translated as CASSSAGGRGDTQYF.

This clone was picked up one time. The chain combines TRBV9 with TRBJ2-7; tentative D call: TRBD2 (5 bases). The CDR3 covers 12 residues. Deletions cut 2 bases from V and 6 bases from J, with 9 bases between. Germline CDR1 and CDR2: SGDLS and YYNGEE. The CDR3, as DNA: TGTGCCAGCAGCGTGGAGGTCGGCGAGCAGTACTTC. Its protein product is CASSVEVGEQYF.

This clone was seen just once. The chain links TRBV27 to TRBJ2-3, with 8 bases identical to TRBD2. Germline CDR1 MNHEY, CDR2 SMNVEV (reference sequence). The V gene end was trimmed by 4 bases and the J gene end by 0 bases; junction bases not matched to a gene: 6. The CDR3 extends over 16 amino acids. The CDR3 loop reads CASSYGGRPSTDTQYF. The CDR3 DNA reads TGTGCCAGCAGTTACGGCGGGAGGCCAAGCACAGATACGCAGTATTTT.

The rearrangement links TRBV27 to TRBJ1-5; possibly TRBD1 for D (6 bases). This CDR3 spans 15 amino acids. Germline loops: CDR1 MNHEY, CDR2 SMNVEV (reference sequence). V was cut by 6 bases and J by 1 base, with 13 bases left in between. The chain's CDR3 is CASRPQGTSNQPQHF. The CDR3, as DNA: TGTGCCAGCAGGCCCCAGGGGACGAGCAATCAGCCCCAGCATTTT.

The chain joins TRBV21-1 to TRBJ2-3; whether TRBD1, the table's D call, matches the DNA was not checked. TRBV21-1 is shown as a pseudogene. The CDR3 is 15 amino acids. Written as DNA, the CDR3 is TGTGCCAGCAGTCCGGTCCAGGGGGTTGCAGATACGCAGTATTTT. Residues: CASSPVQGVADTQYF.

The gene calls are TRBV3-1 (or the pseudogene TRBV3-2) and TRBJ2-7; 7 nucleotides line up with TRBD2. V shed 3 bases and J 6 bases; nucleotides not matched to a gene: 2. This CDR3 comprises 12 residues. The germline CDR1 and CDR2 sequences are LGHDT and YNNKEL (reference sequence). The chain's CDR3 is CASSHRGVEQYF. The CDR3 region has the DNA TGTGCCAGCAGCCACCGGGGGGTCGAGCAGTACTTC.

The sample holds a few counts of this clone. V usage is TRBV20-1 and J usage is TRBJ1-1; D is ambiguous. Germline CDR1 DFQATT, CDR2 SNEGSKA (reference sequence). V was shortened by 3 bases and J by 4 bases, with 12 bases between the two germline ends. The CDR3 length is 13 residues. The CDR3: CSASQLALTEAFF. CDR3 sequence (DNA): TGCAGTGCTAGTCAGCTAGCCCTCACTGAAGCTTTCTTT.

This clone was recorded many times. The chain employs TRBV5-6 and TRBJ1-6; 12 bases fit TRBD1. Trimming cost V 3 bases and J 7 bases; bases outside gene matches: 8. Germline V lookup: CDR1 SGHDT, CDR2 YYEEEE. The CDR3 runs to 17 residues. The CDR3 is CASSSRDRGLLNSPLHF. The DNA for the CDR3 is TGTGCCAGCAGCTCCCGGGACAGGGGGCTTCTGAATTCACCCCTCCACTTT. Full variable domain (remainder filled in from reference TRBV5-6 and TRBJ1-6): DAGVTQSPTHLIKTRGQQVTLRCSPKSGHDTVSWYQQALGQGPQFIFQYYEEEERQRGNFPDRFSGHQFPNYSSELNVNALLLGDSALYLCASSSRDRGLLNSPLHFGNGTRLTVT.

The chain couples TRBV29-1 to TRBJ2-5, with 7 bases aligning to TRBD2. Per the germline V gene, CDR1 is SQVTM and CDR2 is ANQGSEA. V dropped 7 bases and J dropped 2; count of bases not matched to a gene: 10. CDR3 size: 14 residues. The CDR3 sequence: CSAAQGRGQETQYF. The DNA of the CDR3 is TGCAGCGCTGCCCAAGGGAGGGGTCAAGAGACCCAGTACTTC.

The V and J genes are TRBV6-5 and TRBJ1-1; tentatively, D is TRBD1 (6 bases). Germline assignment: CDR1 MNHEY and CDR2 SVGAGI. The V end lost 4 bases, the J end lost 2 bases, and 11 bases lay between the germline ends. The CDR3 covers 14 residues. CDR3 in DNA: TGTGCCAGCAGTTTCGGGACAACCAACACTGAAGCTTTCTTT. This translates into CASSFGTTNTEAFF.

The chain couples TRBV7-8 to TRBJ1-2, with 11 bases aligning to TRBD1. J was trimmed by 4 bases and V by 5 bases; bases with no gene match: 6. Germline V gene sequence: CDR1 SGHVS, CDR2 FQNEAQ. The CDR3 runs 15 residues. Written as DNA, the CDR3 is TGTGCCAGCAGCCTTGGGACAGGGGGAATCTATGGCTACACCTTC. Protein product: CASSLGTGGIYGYTF.

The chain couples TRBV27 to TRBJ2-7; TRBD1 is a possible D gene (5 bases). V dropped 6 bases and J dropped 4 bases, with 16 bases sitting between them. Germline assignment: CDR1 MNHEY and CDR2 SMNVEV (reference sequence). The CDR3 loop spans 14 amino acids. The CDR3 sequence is CASSFIGRGYEQYF. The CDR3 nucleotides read TGTGCCAGCAGCTTTATAGGTAGGGGATACGAGCAGTACTTC.

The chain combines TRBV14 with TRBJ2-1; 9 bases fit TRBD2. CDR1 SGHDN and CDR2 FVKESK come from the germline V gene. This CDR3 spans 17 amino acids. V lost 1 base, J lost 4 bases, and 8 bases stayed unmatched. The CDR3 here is CASSQGIAREGYNEQFF. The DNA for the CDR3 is TGTGCCAGCAGCCAAGGGATAGCGCGGGAGGGGTACAATGAGCAGTTCTTC.

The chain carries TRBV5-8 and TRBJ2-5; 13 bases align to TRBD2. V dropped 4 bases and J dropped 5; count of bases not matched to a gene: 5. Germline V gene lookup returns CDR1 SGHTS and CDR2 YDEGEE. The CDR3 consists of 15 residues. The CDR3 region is CASSPGLAGKETQYF. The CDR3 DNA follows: TGTGCCAGCAGCCCGGGACTAGCGGGAAAGGAGACCCAGTACTTC.

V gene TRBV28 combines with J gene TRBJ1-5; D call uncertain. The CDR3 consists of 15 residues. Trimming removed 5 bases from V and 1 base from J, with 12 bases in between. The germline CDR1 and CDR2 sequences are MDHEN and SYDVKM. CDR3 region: CASSPRGGSNQPQHF. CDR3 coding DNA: TGTGCCAGCAGTCCGCGGGGAGGGAGCAATCAGCCCCAGCATTTT.

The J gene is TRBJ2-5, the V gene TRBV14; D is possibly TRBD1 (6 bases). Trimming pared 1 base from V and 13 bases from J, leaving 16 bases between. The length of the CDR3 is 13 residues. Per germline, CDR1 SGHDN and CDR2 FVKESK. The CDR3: CASSQVKTGPPYF. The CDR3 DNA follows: TGTGCCAGCAGCCAAGTGAAGACAGGACCTCCGTACTTC.

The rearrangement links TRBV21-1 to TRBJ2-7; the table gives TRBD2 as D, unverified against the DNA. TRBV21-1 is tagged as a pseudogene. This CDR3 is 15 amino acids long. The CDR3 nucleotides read TGTGCCAGCAGTGGTGGGGACTCGAGCTCCTACGAGCAGTACTTC. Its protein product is CASSGGDSSSYEQYF.

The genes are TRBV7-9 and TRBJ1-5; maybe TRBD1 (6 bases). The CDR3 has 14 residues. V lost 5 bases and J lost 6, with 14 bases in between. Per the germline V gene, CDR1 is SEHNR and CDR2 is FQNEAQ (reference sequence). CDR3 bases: TGTGCCAGCAGCCCAGGTGGGGGCTCTCAGCCCCAGCATTTT. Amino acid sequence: CASSPGGGSQPQHF.

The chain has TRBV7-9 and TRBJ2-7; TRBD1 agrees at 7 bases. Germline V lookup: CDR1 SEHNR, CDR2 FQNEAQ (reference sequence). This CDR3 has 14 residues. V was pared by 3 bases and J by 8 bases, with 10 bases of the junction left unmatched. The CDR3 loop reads CASSLDGTAGKQYF. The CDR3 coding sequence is TGTGCCAGCAGCTTGGACGGGACAGCCGGAAAGCAGTACTTC.

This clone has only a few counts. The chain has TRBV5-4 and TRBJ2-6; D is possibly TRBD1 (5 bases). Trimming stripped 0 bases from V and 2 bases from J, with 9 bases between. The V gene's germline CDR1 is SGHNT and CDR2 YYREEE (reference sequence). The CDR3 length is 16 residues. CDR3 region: CASSLETVAGANVLTF. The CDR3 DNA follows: TGTGCCAGCAGCTTGGAGACAGTGGCTGGGGCCAACGTCCTGACTTTC.

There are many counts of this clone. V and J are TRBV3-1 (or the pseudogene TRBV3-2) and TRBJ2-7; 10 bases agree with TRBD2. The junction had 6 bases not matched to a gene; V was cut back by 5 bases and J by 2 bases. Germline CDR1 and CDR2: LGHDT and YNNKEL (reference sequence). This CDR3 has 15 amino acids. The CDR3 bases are TGTGCCAGCAGCACAGGACTAGCGGCGACCTACGAGCAGTACTTC. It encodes CASSTGLAATYEQYF.

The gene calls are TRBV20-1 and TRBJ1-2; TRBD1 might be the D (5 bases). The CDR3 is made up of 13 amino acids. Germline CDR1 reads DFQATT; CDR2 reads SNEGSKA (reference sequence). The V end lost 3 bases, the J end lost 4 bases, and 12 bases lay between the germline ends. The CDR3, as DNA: TGCAGTGCTAGTGGGGGGGGACCCTATGGCTACACCTTC. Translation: CSASGGGPYGYTF.